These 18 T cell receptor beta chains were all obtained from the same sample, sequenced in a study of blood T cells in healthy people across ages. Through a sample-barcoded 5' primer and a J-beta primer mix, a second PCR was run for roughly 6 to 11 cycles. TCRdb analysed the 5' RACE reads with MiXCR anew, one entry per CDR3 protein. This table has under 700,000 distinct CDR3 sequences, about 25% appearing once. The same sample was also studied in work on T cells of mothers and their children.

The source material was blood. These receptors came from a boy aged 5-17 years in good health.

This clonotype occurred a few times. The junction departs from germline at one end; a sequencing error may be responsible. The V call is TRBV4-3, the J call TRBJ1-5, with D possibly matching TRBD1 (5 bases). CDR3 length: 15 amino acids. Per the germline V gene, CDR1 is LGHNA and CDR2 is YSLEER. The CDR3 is CASSQDWGGDQPQHF. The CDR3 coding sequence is TGCGCCAGCAGCCAAGATTGGGGGGGGGATCAGCCTCAGCATTTT.

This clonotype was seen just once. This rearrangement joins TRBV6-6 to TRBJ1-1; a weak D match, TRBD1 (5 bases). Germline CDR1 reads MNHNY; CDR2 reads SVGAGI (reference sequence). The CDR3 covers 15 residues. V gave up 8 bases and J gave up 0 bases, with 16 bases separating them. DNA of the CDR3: TGTGCCAGCCAACCCCAAAAGGGGATGAACACTGAAGCTTTCTTT. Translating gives CASQPQKGMNTEAFF.

The CDR3 DNA sequence: TGCAGTGCTAGACGAGCGGGGCTCACAGATACGCAGTATTTT. Protein product: CSARRAGLTDTQYF. The J gene is TRBJ2-3, the V gene TRBV20-1, with TRBD2 matching over 7 bases. Trimming at V came to 2 bases and at J to 2 bases, leaving 4 bases not matched to a gene. Germline values: CDR1 DFQATT, CDR2 SNEGSKA (reference sequence). The CDR3 has 14 amino acids.

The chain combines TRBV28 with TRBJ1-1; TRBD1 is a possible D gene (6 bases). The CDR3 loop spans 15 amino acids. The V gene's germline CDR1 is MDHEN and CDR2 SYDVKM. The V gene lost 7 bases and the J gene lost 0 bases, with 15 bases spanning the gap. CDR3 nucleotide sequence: TGTGCCAGCAAGATTCGGACAGCTATGAACACTGAAGCTTTCTTT. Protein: CASKIRTAMNTEAFF.

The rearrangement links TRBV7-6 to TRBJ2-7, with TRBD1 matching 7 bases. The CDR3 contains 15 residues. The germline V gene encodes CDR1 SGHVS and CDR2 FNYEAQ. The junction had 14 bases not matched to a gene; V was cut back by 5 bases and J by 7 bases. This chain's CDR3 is CASSRIWDSRREQYF. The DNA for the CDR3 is TGTGCCAGCAGCAGAATTTGGGACAGCCGGCGGGAGCAGTACTTC.

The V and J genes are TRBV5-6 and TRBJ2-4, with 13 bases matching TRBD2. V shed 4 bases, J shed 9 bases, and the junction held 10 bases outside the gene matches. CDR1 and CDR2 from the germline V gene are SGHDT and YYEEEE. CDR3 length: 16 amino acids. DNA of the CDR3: TGTGCCAGCAGCACGTGGACTAGCGGGAGATACGGCATTCAGTACTTC. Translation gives CASSTWTSGRYGIQYF. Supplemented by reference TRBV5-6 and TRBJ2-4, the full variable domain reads DAGVTQSPTHLIKTRGQQVTLRCSPKSGHDTVSWYQQALGQGPQFIFQYYEEEERQRGNFPDRFSGHQFPNYSSELNVNALLLGDSALYLCASSTWTSGRYGIQYFGAGTRLSVL.

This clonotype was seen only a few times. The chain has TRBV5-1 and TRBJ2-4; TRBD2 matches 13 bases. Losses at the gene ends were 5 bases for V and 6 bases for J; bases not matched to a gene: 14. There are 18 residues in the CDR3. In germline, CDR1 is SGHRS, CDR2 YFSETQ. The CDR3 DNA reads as TGCGCCAGCAGTCCTACCACTAGCGGGGGGGCCTTAGGAAACATTCAGTACTTC. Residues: CASSPTTSGGALGNIQYF.

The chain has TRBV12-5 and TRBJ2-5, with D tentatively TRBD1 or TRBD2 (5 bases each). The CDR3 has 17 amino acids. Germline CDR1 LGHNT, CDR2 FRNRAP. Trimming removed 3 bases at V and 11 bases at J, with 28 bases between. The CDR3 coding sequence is TGTGCTAGTGGTTTTTCTCCGGGGCCTACGCTTCCTGTTGAGCAGTACTTC. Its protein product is CASGFSPGPTLPVEQYF.

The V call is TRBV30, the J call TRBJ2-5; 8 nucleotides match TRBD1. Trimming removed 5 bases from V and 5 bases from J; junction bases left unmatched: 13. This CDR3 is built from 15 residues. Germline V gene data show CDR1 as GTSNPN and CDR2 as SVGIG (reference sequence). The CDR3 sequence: CAWSTDRGIVETQYF. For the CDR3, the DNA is TGTGCCTGGTCTACAGACAGGGGAATAGTGGAGACCCAGTACTTC.

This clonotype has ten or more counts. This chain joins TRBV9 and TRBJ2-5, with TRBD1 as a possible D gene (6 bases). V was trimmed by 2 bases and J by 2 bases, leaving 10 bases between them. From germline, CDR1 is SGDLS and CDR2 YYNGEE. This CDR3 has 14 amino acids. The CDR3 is CASSVSRGQETQYF. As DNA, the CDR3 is TGTGCCAGCAGCGTGTCCAGGGGTCAAGAGACCCAGTACTTC.

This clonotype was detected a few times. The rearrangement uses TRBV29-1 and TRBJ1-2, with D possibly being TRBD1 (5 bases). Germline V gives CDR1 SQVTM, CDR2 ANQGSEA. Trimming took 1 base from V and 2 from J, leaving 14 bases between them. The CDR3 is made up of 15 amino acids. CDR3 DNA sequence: TGCAGCGTTGAAGCAGGCCAGGGCATAAACTATGGCTACACCTTC. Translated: CSVEAGQGINYGYTF.

The CDR3 DNA follows: TGTGCCAGCAGTTACTCGAAAACGCGGGAAGGCCAAAGCTCCTACAATGAGCAGTTCTTC. Protein sequence: CASSYSKTREGQSSYNEQFF. This chain links TRBV6-2 or TRBV6-3 with TRBJ2-1; possible D gene TRBD2, 6 bases. Germline V gene data show CDR1 as MNHEY and CDR2 as SVGEGT. The CDR3 has 20 residues. With 0 bases removed from V and 0 bases from J, the gap between germline ends came to 21 bases.

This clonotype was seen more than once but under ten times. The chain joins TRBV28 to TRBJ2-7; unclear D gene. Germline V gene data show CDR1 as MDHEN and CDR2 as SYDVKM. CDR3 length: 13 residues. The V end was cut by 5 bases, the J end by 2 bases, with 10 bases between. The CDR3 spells CASSGRITYEQYF. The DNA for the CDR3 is TGTGCCAGCAGTGGACGGATTACCTACGAGCAGTACTTC. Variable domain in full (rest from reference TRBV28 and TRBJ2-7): DVKVTQSSRYLVKRTGEKVFLECVQDMDHENMFWYRQDPGLGLRLIYFSYDVKMKEKGDIPEGYSVSREKKERFSLILESASTNQTSMYLCASSGRITYEQYFGPGTRLTVT.

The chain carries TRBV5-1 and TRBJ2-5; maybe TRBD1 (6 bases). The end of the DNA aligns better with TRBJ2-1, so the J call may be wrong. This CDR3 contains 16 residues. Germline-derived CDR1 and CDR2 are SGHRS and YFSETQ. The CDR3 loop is CASSLEFQGSTDEQFF. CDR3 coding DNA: TGCGCCAGCAGCTTGGAATTCCAGGGGTCTACGGATGAGCAGTTCTTC.

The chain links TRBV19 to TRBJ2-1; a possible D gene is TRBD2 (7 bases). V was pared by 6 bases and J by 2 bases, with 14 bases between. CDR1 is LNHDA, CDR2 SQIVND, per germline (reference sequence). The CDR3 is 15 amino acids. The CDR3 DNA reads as TGTGCCAGTAGAGAGGGGGGGCTAACCTACAATGAGCAGTTCTTC. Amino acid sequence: CASREGGLTYNEQFF.

Here the CDR3 DNA reads TGTGCCAGCAGCTTACCGGGGGCCAACACTGAAGCTTTCTTT. Its protein product is CASSLPGANTEAFF. V is TRBV7-9 and J is TRBJ1-1, with a possible D match to TRBD1 (6 bases). Trimming pared 2 bases from V and 2 bases from J, leaving 9 bases between. The germline V gene encodes CDR1 SEHNR and CDR2 FQNEAQ (reference sequence). This CDR3 has 14 amino acids.

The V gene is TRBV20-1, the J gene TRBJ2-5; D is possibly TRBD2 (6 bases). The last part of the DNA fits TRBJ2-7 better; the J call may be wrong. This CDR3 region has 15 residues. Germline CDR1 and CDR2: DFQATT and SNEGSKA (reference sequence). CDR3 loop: CSAQSPERATYEQYF. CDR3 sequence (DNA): TGCAGTGCTCAGTCCCCTGAGCGGGCTACCTACGAGCAGTACTTC.

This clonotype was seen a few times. This CDR3 reads CASSLVRGTDTQYF. CDR3 nucleotides: TGTGCCAGCAGCTTGGTTCGCGGCACAGATACGCAGTATTTT. This chain connects TRBV5-4 to TRBJ2-3; D uncertain. CDR3 length: 14 amino acids. V was clipped by 0 bases and J by 1 base, with 6 bases between them. Germline assignment: CDR1 SGHNT and CDR2 YYREEE (reference sequence).